The clone carrying this T cell receptor beta chain was observed a few times. Germline CDR1 and CDR2: KGHSH and LQKENI. The V gene lost 2 bases and the J gene lost 10 bases, with 8 bases spanning the gap. The CDR3 has 12 amino acids. Preparation of the TCRbeta library used unique molecular identifiers. TCRdb reprocessed the PCR reads with MiXCR, giving one entry per CDR3 protein. The sample lists some 530,000 distinct CDR3 sequences, about 12% occurring once. The data stem from a study of T-cell reconstitution after alpha-beta-depleted transplantation in children. The specimen was PBMCs from the stem cell graft donor, collected from the stem cell graft. The rearrangement links TRBV18 to TRBJ2-2; D not resolved. The receptor comes from a human donor who donated a stem cell graft to a child with combined immunodeficiency. CDR3 region: CASSPGMLELFF. The CDR3, as DNA: TGTGCCAGCTCACCAGGGATGCTGGAGCTGTTTTTT.